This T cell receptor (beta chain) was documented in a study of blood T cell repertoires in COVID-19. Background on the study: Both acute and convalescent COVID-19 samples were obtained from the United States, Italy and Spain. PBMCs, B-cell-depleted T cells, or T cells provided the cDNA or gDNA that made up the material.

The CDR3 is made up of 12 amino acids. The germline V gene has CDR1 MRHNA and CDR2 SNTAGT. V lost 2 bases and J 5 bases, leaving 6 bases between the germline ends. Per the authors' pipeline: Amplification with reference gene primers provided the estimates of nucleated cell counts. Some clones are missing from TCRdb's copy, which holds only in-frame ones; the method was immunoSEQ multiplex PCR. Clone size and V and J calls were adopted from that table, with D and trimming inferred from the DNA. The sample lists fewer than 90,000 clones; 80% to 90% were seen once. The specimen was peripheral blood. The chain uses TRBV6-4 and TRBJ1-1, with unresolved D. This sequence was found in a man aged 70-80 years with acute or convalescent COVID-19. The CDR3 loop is CASSDRETEAFF. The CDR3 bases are TGTGCCAGCAGTGACCGGGAGACTGAAGCTTTCTTT.